These T cell receptor beta chains were read from a single sample in a study of monozygotic twins with inflammatory bowel disease. TCRdb re-called the 5' RACE reads; every CDR3 protein appears as one record, without DNA. The sample has 140,000 to 150,000 distinct CDR3 sequences. Material for sequencing was blood. These receptors were collected from a human donor with ulcerative colitis or Crohn's disease, or a healthy co-twin of an affected twin (not recorded which). CDR3s include the opening cysteine and the closing phenylalanine or tryptophan.

>TRBV29-1|TRBJ1-2
CSATTGDREGGYTF
>TRBV12-3/TRBV12-4|TRBJ2-2
CASRLAGDGELFF
>TRBV9|TRBJ2-1
CASSVVSQGTDEQFF
>TRBV14|TRBJ2-1
CASSQEELAGYYNEQFF
>TRBV7-2|TRBJ2-7
CASSLEWASSYEQYF
>TRBV18|TRBJ2-1
CASSPPIQSGEQFF
>TRBV20-1|TRBJ1-5
CSAPDRRLYGNQPQHF
>TRBV30|TRBJ2-7
CAWSVQEGVHEQYF
>TRBV18|TRBJ2-1
CASSPRTSGRNEQFF
>TRBV4-2|TRBJ1-5
CASSQDGGVDQPQHF
>TRBV20-1|TRBJ2-1
CSAGLTSGLLEQFF
>TRBV18|TRBJ1-5
CASSPTAVGVGSNQPQHF
>TRBV20-1|TRBJ2-1
CSAMVGVYNEQFF
>TRBV5-1|TRBJ2-1
CASSLDSLSNEQFF
>TRBV7-2|TRBJ1-2
CASSLKTAYGYTF
>TRBV27|TRBJ2-1
CASSPYPVGYEQFF
>TRBV6-5|TRBJ2-1
CASSYSTQPAGEQFF
>TRBV7-3|TRBJ2-3
CASSFLSGYTDTQYF
>TRBV5-1|TRBJ1-4
CASSLQGHEKLFF
>TRBV6-1|TRBJ1-2
CASRATGDTDGYTF
>TRBV12-3/TRBV12-4|TRBJ1-3
CASSQRQGPGSGNTIYF
>TRBV7-9|TRBJ1-5
CASSLESGSNQPQHF
>TRBV24-1|TRBJ2-7
CATSDPSVGDHEQYF
>TRBV7-6|TRBJ1-1
CASSSTGISRLAFF
>TRBV7-2|TRBJ2-1
CASSPGGAASSYNEQFF
>TRBV28|TRBJ2-3
CASRRGPDTQYF
>TRBV7-2|TRBJ2-2
CASSLWLAGINTGELFF
>TRBV5-1|TRBJ2-2
CASSLDSAGRTGELFF
>TRBV28|TRBJ2-2
CATDREDTGELFF
>TRBV4-2|TRBJ2-2
CASSQDKARAGELFF
>TRBV29-1|TRBJ2-7
CSVEVVTSGGLPYEQYF
>TRBV20-1|TRBJ2-7
CSAPTGTSGRMYEQYF
>TRBV4-1|TRBJ1-1
CASSQGGRITEAFF
>TRBV20-1|TRBJ1-3
CSARDSGDSRNTIYF
>TRBV7-2|TRBJ2-7
CASSLAGRGNEQYF
>TRBV5-1|TRBJ1-1
CASSLSLPGSAEAFF
>TRBV7-3|TRBJ2-2
CASSSSIASTGELFF
>TRBV6-5|TRBJ2-7
CASSYQGLSSSSYEQYF
>TRBV5-4|TRBJ2-3
CASSQGLAGRGDTQYF
>TRBV12-3/TRBV12-4|TRBJ1-6
CASRLGQNNSPLHF
>TRBV5-1|TRBJ1-1
CASSLRPGMNTEAFF
>TRBV21-1|TRBJ1-2
CASSENRGPPYGYTF
>TRBV3-1|TRBJ2-1
CASSQGLQNEQFF
>TRBV6-5|TRBJ1-5
CASSRQGDQPQHF
>TRBV25-1|TRBJ1-3
CARRGQCHSGNTIYF
>TRBV5-4|TRBJ2-7
CASSLSWGSYEQYF
>TRBV7-6|TRBJ2-7
CASSLSTSGSHEQYF
>TRBV25-1|TRBJ1-2
CASSVEYQGYYGYTF
>TRBV5-4|TRBJ2-7
CASSSRGFRYEQYF
>TRBV24-1|TRBJ1-5
CATRAGSNQPQHF
>TRBV20-1|TRBJ2-3
CSADGTSGRYTQYF
>TRBV10-3|TRBJ1-5
CAISSGNQPQHF
>TRBV12-3/TRBV12-4|TRBJ2-3
CASTDRRIATDTQYF
>TRBV7-2|TRBJ2-1
CASSSASFHEQFF
>TRBV4-1|TRBJ1-1
CASSRGVSTEAFF
>TRBV5-1|TRBJ2-1
CASRKELAGSNEQFF
>TRBV20-1|TRBJ1-5
CSAGDSTQLEQPQHF
>TRBV6-5|TRBJ2-1
CASSYSKATGEINEQFF
>TRBV6-1|TRBJ1-1
CASSPRSTQAKAFF